The T cell receptor beta chain under discussion was sequenced for a study of shared clonotypes between healthy human individuals (dated by TCRdb to 2020 to 2021). A note on the overall study: The cohort comprised a couple of women and a few men aged 18 to 49 years. To estimate repertoire size and how much clonotype sharing occurs between individuals, the study deeply sequenced the blood TCR repertoires of roughly 5 healthy adults. For each donor, CD4 naive and CD4 memory were each run on three plates, CD8 naive on two plates, and CD8 memory on one plate. Leukapheresis yielded between about 0.9 and 9.5 billion PBMCs per donor. To increase sequencing depth and limit assay-specific biases, different laboratories used diverse techniques to prepare libraries and sequence TCR repertoires.

General study outcomes and caveats: Larger estimated clonotype richness was generally found for naive subsets than for memory subsets. Incomplete sequencing was indicated by rarefaction of sorted-subset datasets, despite the large sequencing depth. The small number of donors limited the genetic and exposure-history diversity represented. Sampling was restricted to blood, and TCR repertoires in tissues likely differ from the TCR repertoires found in blood. Compared with non-shared clonotypes, the clonotypes found in all four sorted-subset donors had higher generation probabilities. Pairwise subsampling indicated that sequencing depth was expected to affect the degree of clonotype sharing among donors. About 4.5% of naive CD4, 3.5% of naive CD8, approximately 2.2% of memory CD4, and about 0.4% of memory CD8 clonotypes were shared across a few donors.

As encoded in the germline V gene, CDR1 is MGHRA while CDR2 is YSYEKL. From cysteine to phenylalanine, the CDR3 is 17 amino acids long. Only the CDR3 DNA stays, 51 bases, in frame from base 1. A distance of 19 bases separates the germline ends of V and J, which lose 3 bases and 4 bases respectively. Using the deep immunoSEQ assay, multiplex PCR amplified TCR CDR3 regions from genomic DNA. Extracted genomic DNA from each cell subset was distributed evenly across all wells of several immunoSEQ 96-well plates, and each plate was treated as a replicate. For sorted subsets, each replicate PCR was loaded with 200 ng genomic DNA, equivalent to 30,000 to 35,000 T cell genomes. Purified libraries were quantified with a Qubit 3.0 fluorometer, sized on a Bioanalyzer 2100, and re-quantified with the KAPA Library Quantification kit. Each immunoSEQ 96-well plate was sequenced on its own single-read 150-cycle Illumina NextSeq 550 flow cell. The paper's processing steps were these. Because only junctional sequences without quality scores were contained in the immunoSEQ output, filtering matching that applied to full-length reads could not be performed. To assign V/J genes and CDR3, sequences were annotated against IMGT germline references using PyIR, a Python wrapper for IgBLAST v1.9. Reads were removed for weak V/J assignments (E-value above 1e-6), missing CDR3, stop codons, out-of-frame junctions, or ambiguous translated residues. V3J clonotypes were defined as sequences sharing an identical inferred V gene, J gene, and CDR3 amino acid sequence. Percentage overlap between repertoires was calculated by dividing the number of shared unique clonotypes by the size of the smaller repertoire. Three approaches were used to assess repertoire richness: RTK rarefaction, the Chao1 estimator, and Recon v2.1 estimates of unobserved clonotypes. OLGA was used to compute generation probabilities for all TCRbeta clonotypes that the gDNA method yielded from a handful of donors. Drawn from immuneACCESS, this table holds only the in-frame rearrangements with V and J called that TCRdb kept. Clones are partly lost; checked studies trace under half to an unresolved V gene and leave the rest unexplained. The D gene and trimming were derived from the DNA, and the V and J assignments and clone size from that table. This sample has hundreds of thousands of clones in its table, and more than 85% of those were observed once. Together, the top ten hold approximately 25% of the sample.

Of note for this clone: What antigen it recognizes has not been identified. No base-level quality is on record; no much larger clone is a single base apart.

For the CD8 naive samples, CD45RO-negative cells were positively selected for CCR7, yielding a CD45RA+CCR7+ population from which TemRA cells were excluded. The donors were healthy, HIV-negative adults with no recently reported acute infections or vaccinations. All donors were Caucasian adults living in Nashville, Tennessee, USA. Blood was obtained by leukapheresis, after which PBMCs were separated by Ficoll-Histopaque density gradient centrifugation and cryopreserved in liquid nitrogen vapor phase. Purity and quantity of every magnetically sorted T cell population were checked by analytical flow cytometry. From each sorted fraction, genomic DNA was isolated and quantified by UV absorbance on a Nanodrop 2000c.

Sequencing input: naive CD8+ T cells sorted from blood. Interpreted using the paper, the cell subset or site label stands for: CD45RA+CCR7+. The receptor was isolated from a man aged 30-40 years in good health. The chain joins TRBV4-1 to TRBJ2-1, with the D call perhaps TRBD1 or TRBD2, as 7 bases match in each case. The sequenced DNA: TGCGCCAGCAGCCACCCCCAGGGGGGGACTTTTTACAATGAGCAGTTCTTC. This translates into CASSHPQGGTFYNEQFF.